This TCR beta chain was obtained from a study of T cells in Graves' hyperthyroidism and ophthalmopathy. Findings and caveats of the study: Blood shared most expanded thyroid clonotypes above 0.001.

This clonotype appeared many times. Its antigen is unidentified. V was clipped by 3 bases and J by 7 bases, with 13 bases between them. Germline V gene lookup returns CDR1 MNHEY and CDR2 SMNVEV (reference sequence). This CDR3 has 13 residues. Using RNA transcripts as the source, TCR beta CDR3 regions were amplified. HTBI primers were employed in a first-round RT-PCR of the TCR CDR3. MiXCR was run by TCRdb on the multiplex PCR reads, yielding one entry per CDR3 protein. The sample shows about 690,000 distinct CDR3 sequences, 15% to 20% of them seen only once. The sample consisted of blood. The sequence came from a man in his fifties with Graves' hyperthyroidism. This chain links TRBV27 with TRBJ2-7; no reliable D call. CDR3 coding DNA: TGTGCCAGCAGTTTGGAATCTGGGCGAGAGCAGTACTTC. Translated: CASSLESGREQYF.